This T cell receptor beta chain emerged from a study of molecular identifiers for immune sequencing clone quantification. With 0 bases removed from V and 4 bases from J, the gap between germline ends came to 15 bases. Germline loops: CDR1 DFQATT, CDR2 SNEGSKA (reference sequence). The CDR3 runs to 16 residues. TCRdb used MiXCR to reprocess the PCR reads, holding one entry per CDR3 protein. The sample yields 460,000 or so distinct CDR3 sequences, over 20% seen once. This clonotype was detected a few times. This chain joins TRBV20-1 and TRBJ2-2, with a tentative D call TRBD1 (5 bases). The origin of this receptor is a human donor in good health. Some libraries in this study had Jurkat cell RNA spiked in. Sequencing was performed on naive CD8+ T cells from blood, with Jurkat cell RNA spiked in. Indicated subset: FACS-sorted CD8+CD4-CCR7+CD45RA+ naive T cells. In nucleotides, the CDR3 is TGCAGTGCTAGAGATAGGGGATACTCGGGCACCGGGGAGCTGTTTTTT. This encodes CSARDRGYSGTGELFF.